This T cell receptor (beta chain) was retrieved from a study of beta chain features in type 1 diabetes. The germline V gene encodes CDR1 LNHDA and CDR2 SQIVND (reference sequence). This CDR3 region has 15 residues. Deletions cut 6 bases from V and 1 base from J, with 15 bases between. This clone has just a few counts. Its specificity is not known. The study reverse transcribed the entire isolated RNA, so it sequenced expressed TCRB transcripts. Clones were read by immunoSEQ multiplex PCR, and TCRdb kept only the in-frame ones, dropping some. This sample has a few hundred thousand clones, with 11% found just once. Study-level findings and limits: Researchers report that Type 1 diabetes patients had moderately but significantly shorter TCRB CDR3s across all four CD4+ subsets.

The chain is built from TRBV19 and TRBJ1-2; D perhaps matches TRBD1 (5 bases). The origin of this receptor is a man aged 25 to 45 with type 1 diabetes. What was sequenced was naive CD4+ T cells from blood. The CDR3 protein is CASRNIGVLNYGYTF. CDR3 nucleotide sequence: TGTGCCAGTAGGAATATAGGGGTACTTAACTATGGCTACACCTTC.